This entry lists 8 T cell receptor beta chains sequenced from one sample in a study of shared clonotypes between healthy human individuals. Some clones are missing from TCRdb's copy, which holds only in-frame ones; the method was immunoSEQ multiplex PCR. The sample yields 2 million to 3 million clones, more than 80% seen once. Input material: naive CD4+ T cells sorted from blood. Stated subset: CD45RA+ positively selected. The receptors shown here come from a man younger than 30 in good health.

The table lists this clone with a count of one. The rearrangement joins TRBV5-3 to TRBJ2-2; TRBD2 matches 14 bases. TRBV5-3 is an open reading frame, and its role is uncertain. J was trimmed by 1 base and V by 4 bases; bases with no gene match: 9. This CDR3 has 19 residues. The CDR3 reads CARSAPTGTSGGNTGELFF. The CDR3, as DNA: TGTGCCAGAAGCGCCCCAACCGGGACTAGCGGGGGGAACACCGGGGAGCTGTTTTTT.

The chain couples TRBV18 to TRBJ2-7; 7 bases align to TRBD2. The CDR3 extends over 13 amino acids. Germline CDR1 is KGHSH and CDR2 is LQKENI. V lost 9 bases and J lost 3; bases outside the gene matches: 8. CDR3 in DNA: TGTGCCAGTGGGGGAAGCGGGGTCTACGAGCAGTACTTC. Protein product: CASGGSGVYEQYF. Full variable domain (missing parts from reference TRBV18 and TRBJ2-7): NAGVMQNPRHLVRRRGQEARLRCSPMKGHSHVYWYRQLPEEGLKFMVYLQKENIIDESGMPKERFSAEFPKEGPSILRIQQVVRGDSAAYFCASGGSGVYEQYFGPGTRLTVT.

The chain links TRBV6-1 to TRBJ1-1, with 8 bases that match TRBD1. Germline V gene data show CDR1 as MNHNS and CDR2 as SASEGT. This CDR3 region has 14 residues. The V and J ends lost 6 bases and 1 base, in that order; junction bases with no gene match: 4. The DNA for the CDR3 is TGTGCCAGCAGCCTCGACAGGGGGAACACTGAAGCTTTCTTT. Protein sequence: CASSLDRGNTEAFF.

Turning to this clone: The same CDR3 can be traced to other DNA sequences in this sample. The chain combines TRBV6-5 with TRBJ2-7; 11 nucleotides match TRBD1. The CDR3 spans 14 residues. Germline loops: CDR1 MNHEY, CDR2 SVGAGI. Losses at the gene ends were 7 bases for V and 1 base for J; bases not matched to a gene: 3. The DNA of the CDR3 is TGTGCCAGCACCAGGGACAGGGGGTCCTACGAGCAGTACTTC. The encoded protein is CASTRDRGSYEQYF.

This clone has a handful of counts. The chain combines TRBV5-1 with TRBJ1-2; D might be TRBD1 (6 bases). Trimming removed 0 bases at V and 4 bases at J, with 16 bases between. The germline V gene encodes CDR1 SGHRS and CDR2 YFSETQ. This CDR3 is built from 16 residues. CDR3 nucleotides: TGCGCCAGCAGCTTGGGGGCAGGGGCCTCTGGCTATGGCTACACCTTC. Protein product: CASSLGAGASGYGYTF. Full variable domain (missing parts from reference TRBV5-1 and TRBJ1-2): KAGVTQTPRYLIKTRGQQVTLSCSPISGHRSVSWYQQTPGQGLQFLFEYFSETQRNKGNFPGRFSGRQFSNSRSEMNVSTLELGDSALYLCASSLGAGASGYGYTFGSGTRLTVV.

Note on this clone: The missing conserved phenylalanine or tryptophan at the end of this CDR3 makes a read error likely. The limits of the CDR3 on the DNA are not certain, so only TCRdb's listed CDR3 is given. The chain carries TRBV6-5 and TRBJ1-6. The CDR3 totals 10 residues, both ends included. Germline CDR1 MNHEY, CDR2 SVGAGI. The CDR3 is CASSYSPMNL.

This chain connects TRBV10-3 to TRBJ2-1, with 9 bases aligning to TRBD1. This CDR3 is 16 amino acids long. Unmatched junction bases numbered 5, after V lost 0 bases and J lost 5 bases. The germline V gene encodes CDR1 ENHRY and CDR2 SYGVKD. CDR3 residues: CAISESGTGLDNEQFF. The CDR3, as DNA: TGTGCCATCAGTGAGTCGGGGACAGGGCTCGACAATGAGCAGTTCTTC.

The chain recombines TRBV5-1 with TRBJ1-5; the D gene is possibly TRBD1 (6 bases). The V and J ends lost 4 bases and 5 bases respectively, with 25 bases between them. The V gene's germline CDR1 is SGHRS and CDR2 YFSETQ. This CDR3 comprises 18 residues. CDR3 in DNA: TGCGCCAGCAGCACCCCCCCACCATCGGGGGCCGGGGATCAGCCCCAGCATTTT. Translating it yields CASSTPPPSGAGDQPQHF.